This T cell receptor (beta chain) was observed in a study of early stage breast cancer tumors. Study-level information: About 70% of the 16 invasive tumors were ER+, PR+ and HER2-.

A note on this clone: The antigen is undetermined.

The CDR3 consists of 17 residues. The V and J ends lost 0 bases and 9 bases, in that order; junction bases with no gene match: 16. Germline values: CDR1 SGDLS, CDR2 YYNGEE. Each sample had two DNA replicates, around 0.45 ug blood or approximately 1.5 ug tissue. Here immunoSEQ multiplex PCR was the method, and the copy in TCRdb shows in-frame clones only, minus some. This table holds some 5,000 clones, 60% to 80% found once. Study observations and caveats: Tumor and normal breast were distinguished via blood comparison in about 90% of the 16 patients. Most shared enriched TCRB sequences were commonly generated ones.

Sequenced input: breast tumor tissue. This chain links TRBV9 with TRBJ2-3; 7 bases map to TRBD1. The sequence derives from a person aged 60 to 70 with breast cancer. The CDR3 spells CASSVDPTGASSRTQYF. CDR3 in DNA: TGTGCCAGCAGCGTAGACCCAACAGGGGCGAGTTCTCGCACGCAGTATTTT.